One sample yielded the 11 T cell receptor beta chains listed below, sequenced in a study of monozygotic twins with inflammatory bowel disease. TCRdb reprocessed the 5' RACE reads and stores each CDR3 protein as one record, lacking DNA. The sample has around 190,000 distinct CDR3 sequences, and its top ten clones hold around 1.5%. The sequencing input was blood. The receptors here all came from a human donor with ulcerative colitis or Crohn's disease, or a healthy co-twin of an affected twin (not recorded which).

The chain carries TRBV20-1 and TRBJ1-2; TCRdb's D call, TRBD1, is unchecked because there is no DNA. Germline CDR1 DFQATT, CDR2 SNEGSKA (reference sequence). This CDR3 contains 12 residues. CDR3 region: CSARTGYYGYTF.

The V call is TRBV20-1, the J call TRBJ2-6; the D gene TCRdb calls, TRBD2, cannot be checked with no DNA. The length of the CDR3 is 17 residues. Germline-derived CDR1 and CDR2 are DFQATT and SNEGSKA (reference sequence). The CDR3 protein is CSAFRDYHFSGANVLTF.

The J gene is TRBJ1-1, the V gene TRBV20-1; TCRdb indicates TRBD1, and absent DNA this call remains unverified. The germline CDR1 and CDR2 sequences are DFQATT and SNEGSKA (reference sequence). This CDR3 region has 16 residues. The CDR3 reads CSELNLPGQGATEAFF.

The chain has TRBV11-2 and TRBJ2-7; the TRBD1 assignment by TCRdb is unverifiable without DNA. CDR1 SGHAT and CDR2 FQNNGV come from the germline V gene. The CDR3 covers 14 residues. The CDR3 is CASSLKTGFYEQYF. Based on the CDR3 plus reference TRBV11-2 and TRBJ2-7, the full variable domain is EAGVAQSPRYKIIEKRQSVAFWCNPISGHATLYWYQQILGQGPKLLIQFQNNGVVDDSQLPKDRFSAERLKGVDSTLKIQPAKLEDSAVYLCASSLKTGFYEQYFGPGTRLTVT.

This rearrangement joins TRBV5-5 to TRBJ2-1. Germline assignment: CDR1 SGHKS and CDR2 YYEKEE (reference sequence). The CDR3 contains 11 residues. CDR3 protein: CASSRNEEQFF.

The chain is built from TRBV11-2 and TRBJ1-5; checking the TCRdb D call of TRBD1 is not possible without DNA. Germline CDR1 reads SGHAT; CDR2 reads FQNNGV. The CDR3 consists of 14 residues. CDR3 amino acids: CASSLVQGNGPQHF.

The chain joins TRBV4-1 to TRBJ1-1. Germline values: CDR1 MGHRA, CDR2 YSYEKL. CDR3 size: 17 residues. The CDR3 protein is CASSRGGLVSRGTEAFF.

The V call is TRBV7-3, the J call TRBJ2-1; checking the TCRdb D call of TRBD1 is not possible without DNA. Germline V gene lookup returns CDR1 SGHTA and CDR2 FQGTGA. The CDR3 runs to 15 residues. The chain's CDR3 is CASSLMGGKNNEQFF.

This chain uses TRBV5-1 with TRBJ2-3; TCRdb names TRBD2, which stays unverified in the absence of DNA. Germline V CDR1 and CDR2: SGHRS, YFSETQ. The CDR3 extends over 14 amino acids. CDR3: CASSLLADSDTQYF.

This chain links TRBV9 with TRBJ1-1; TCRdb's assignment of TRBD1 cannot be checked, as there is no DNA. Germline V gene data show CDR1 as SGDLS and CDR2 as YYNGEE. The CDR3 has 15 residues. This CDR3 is CASSPWDSPNTEAFF.

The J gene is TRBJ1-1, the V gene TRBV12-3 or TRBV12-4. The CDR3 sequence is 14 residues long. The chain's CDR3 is CASSLAGTALNAFF.